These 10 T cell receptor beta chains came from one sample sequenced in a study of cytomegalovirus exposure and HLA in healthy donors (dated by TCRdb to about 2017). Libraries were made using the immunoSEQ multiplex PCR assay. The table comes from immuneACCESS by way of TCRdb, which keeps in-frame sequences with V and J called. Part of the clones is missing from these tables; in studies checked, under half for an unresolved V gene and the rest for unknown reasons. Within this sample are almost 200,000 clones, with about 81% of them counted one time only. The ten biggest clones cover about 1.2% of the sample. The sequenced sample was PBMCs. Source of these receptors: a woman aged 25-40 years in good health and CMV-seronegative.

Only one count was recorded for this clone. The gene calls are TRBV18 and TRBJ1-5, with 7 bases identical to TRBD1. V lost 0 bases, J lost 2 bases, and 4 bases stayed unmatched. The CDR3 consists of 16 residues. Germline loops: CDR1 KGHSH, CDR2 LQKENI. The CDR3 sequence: CASSPPTGNRNQPQHF. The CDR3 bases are TGTGCCAGCTCACCACCGACAGGGAACCGCAATCAGCCCCAGCATTTT. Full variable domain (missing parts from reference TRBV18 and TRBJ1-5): NAGVMQNPRHLVRRRGQEARLRCSPMKGHSHVYWYRQLPEEGLKFMVYLQKENIIDESGMPKERFSAEFPKEGPSILRIQQVVRGDSAAYFCASSPPTGNRNQPQHFGDGTRLSIL.

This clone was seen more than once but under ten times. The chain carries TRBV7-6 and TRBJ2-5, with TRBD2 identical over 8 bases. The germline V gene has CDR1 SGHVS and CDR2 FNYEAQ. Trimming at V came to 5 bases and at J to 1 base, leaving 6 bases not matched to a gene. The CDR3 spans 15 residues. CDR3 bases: TGTGCCAGCAGCGTAACCGGGACTAGCCAAGAGACCCAGTACTTC. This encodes CASSVTGTSQETQYF.

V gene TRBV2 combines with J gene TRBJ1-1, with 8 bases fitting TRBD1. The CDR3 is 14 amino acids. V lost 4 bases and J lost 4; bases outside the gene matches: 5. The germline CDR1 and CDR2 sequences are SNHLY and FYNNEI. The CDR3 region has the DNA TGTGCCAGCAGTGGGACAGGGCGTGTCACTGAAGCTTTCTTT. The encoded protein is CASSGTGRVTEAFF.

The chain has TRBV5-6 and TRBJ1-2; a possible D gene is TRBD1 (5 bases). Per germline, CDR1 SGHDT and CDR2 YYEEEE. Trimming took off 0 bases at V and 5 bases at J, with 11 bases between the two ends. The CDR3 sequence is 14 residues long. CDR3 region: CASSLERGRYGYTF. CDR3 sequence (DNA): TGTGCCAGCAGCTTGGAACGGGGGAGGTATGGCTACACCTTC.

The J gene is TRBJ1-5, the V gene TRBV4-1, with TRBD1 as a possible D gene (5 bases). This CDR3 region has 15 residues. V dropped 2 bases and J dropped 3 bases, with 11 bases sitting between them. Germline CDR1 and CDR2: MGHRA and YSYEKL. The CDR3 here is CASSQSQASNQPQHF. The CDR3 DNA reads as TGCGCCAGCAGCCAATCACAGGCCTCCAATCAGCCCCAGCATTTT.

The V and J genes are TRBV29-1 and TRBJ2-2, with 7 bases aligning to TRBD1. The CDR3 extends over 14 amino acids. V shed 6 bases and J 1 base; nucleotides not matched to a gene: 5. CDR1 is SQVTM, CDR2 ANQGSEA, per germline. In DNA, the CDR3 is TGCAGCGTCGTGGGGACAGTGAACACCGGGGAGCTGTTTTTT. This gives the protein CSVVGTVNTGELFF.

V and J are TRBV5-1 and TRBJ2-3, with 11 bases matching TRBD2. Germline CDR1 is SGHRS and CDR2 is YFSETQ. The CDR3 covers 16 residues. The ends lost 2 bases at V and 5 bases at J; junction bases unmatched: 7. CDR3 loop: CASSFKTSGTVDTQYF. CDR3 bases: TGCGCCAGCAGCTTTAAGACTAGCGGGACGGTAGATACGCAGTATTTT.

Written as DNA, the CDR3 is TGTGCCAGCAGCGTACGGGGGAGGGGAGAGACCCAGTACTTC. As protein: CASSVRGRGETQYF. The chain recombines TRBV9 with TRBJ2-5; 7 bases match TRBD2. Germline V gene data show CDR1 as SGDLS and CDR2 as YYNGEE. J was trimmed by 4 bases and V by 1 base; bases with no gene match: 4. CDR3 length: 14 amino acids.

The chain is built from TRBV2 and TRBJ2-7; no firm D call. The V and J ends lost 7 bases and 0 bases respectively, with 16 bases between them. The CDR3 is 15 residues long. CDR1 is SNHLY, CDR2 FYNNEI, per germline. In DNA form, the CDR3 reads TGTGCCAGCACCCTCGGGTACACCACCTCCTACGAGCAGTACTTC. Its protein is CASTLGYTTSYEQYF.

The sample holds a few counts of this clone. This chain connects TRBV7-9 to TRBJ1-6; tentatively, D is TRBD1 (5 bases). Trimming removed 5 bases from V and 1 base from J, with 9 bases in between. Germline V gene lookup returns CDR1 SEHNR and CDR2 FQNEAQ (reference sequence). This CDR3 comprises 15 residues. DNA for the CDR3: TGTGCCAGCAGCAAGGAGGGGTCCTATAATTCACCCCTCCACTTT. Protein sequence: CASSKEGSYNSPLHF.